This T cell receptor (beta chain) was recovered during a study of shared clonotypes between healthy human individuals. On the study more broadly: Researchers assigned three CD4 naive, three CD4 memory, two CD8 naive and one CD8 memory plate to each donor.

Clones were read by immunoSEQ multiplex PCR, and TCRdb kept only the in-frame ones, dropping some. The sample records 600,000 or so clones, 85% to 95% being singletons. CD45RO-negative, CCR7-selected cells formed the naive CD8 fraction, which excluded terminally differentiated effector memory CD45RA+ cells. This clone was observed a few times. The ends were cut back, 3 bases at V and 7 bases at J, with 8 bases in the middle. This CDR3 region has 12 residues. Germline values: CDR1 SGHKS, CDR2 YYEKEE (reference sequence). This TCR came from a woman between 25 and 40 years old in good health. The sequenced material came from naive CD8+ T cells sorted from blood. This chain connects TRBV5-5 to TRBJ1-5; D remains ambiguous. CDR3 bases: TGTGCCAGCAGCTCTGGTGGGCAGCCCCAGCATTTT. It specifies CASSSGGQPQHF.